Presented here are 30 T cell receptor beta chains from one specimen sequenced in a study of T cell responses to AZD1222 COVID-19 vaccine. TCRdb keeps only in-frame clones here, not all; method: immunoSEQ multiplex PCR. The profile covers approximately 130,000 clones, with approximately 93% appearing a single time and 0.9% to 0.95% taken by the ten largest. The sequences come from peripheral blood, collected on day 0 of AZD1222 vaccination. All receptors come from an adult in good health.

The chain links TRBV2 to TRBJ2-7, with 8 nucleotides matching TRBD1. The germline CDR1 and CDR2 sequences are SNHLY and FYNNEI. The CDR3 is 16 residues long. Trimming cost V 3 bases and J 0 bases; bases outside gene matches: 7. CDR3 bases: TGTGCCAGCAGTGATCCCGAGGACAGGGTCTCCTACGAGCAGTACTTC. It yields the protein CASSDPEDRVSYEQYF.

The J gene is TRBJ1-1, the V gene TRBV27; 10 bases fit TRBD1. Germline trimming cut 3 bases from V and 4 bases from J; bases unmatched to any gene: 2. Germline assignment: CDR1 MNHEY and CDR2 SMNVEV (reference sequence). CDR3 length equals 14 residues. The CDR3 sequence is CASSFDRGLTEAFF. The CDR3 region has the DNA TGTGCCAGCAGTTTCGACAGGGGGCTCACTGAAGCTTTCTTT.

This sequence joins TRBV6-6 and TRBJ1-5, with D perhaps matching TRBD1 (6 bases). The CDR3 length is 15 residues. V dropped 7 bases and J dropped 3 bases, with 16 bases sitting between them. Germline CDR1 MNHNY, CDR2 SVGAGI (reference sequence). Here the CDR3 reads CASKGVGEDNQPQHF. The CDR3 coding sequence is TGTGCCAGCAAGGGGGTGGGGGAGGACAATCAGCCCCAGCATTTT.

The CDR3 region is CASSVEGRGQGAQGYTF. Here the CDR3 DNA reads TGTGCCAGCAGCGTAGAGGGGAGGGGACAGGGGGCGCAAGGCTACACCTTC. The V and J genes are TRBV9 and TRBJ1-2; 12 nucleotides line up with TRBD1. Trimming took 0 bases from V and 8 from J; bases not matched to a gene: 11. CDR1 SGDLS and CDR2 YYNGEE come from the germline V gene. CDR3 length: 17 residues. The whole variable domain, remainder taken from reference TRBV9 and TRBJ1-2, is DSGVTQTPKHLITATGQRVTLRCSPRSGDLSVYWYQQSLDQGLQFLIQYYNGEERAKGNILERFSAQQFPDLHSELNLSSLELGDSALYFCASSVEGRGQGAQGYTFGSGTRLTVV.

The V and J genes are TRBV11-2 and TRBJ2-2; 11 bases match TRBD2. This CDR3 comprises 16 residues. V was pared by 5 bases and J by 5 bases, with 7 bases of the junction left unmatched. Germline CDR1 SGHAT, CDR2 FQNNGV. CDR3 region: CASSRTSGGYTGELFF. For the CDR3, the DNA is TGTGCCAGCAGCCGTACTAGCGGGGGTTATACCGGGGAGCTGTTTTTT.

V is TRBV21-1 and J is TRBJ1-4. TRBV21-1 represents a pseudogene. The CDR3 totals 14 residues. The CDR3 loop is CAYSKGGNNEKLFF. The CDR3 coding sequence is TGTGCCTATTCAAAAGGGGGGAATAATGAAAAACTGTTTTTT.

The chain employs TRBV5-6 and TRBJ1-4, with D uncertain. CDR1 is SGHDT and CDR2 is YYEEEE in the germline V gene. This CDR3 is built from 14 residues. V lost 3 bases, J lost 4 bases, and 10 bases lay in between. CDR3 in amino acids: CASSSRTGNEKLFF. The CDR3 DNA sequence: TGTGCCAGCAGCTCGCGGACGGGTAATGAAAAACTGTTTTTT.

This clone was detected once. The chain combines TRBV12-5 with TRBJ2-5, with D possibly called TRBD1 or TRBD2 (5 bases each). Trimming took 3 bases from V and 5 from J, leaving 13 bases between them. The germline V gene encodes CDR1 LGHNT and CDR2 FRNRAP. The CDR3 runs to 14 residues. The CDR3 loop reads CASGFRSREETQYF. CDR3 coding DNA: TGTGCTAGTGGTTTCCGCTCCAGGGAGGAGACCCAGTACTTC.

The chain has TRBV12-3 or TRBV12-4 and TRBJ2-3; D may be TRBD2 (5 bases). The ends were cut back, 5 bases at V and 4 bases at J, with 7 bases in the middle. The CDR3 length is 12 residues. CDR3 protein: CASSRGSDTQYF. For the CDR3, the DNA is TGTGCCAGCAGTCGGGGATCAGATACGCAGTATTTT.

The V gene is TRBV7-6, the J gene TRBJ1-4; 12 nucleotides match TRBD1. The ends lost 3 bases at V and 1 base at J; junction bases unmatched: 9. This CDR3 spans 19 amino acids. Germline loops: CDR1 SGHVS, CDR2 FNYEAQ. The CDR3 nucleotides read TGTGCCAGCAGCTTTCAAGCGGGACAGGGGGCCTTAACTAATGAAAAACTGTTTTTT. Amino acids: CASSFQAGQGALTNEKLFF.

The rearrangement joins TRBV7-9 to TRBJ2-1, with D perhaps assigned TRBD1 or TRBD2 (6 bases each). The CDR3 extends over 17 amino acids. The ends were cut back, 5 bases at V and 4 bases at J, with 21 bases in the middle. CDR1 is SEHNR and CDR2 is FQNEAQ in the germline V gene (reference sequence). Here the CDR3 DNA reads TGTGCCAGCAGCCCCCTGGAGGGGGGATCCCTATACAATGAGCAGTTCTTC. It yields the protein CASSPLEGGSLYNEQFF.

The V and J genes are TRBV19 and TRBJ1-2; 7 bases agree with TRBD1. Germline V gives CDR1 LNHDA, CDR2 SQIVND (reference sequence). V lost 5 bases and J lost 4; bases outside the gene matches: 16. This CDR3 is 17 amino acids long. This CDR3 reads CASSPPVRGGRGYGYTF. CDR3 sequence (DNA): TGTGCCAGTAGTCCTCCCGTCAGGGGGGGAAGAGGCTATGGCTACACCTTC.

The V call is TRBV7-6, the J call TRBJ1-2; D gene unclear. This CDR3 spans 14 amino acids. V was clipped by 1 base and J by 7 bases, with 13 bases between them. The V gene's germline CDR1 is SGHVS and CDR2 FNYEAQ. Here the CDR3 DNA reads TGTGCCAGCAGCTTAGATCCAGAAAACCCTGGCTACACCTTC. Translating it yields CASSLDPENPGYTF.

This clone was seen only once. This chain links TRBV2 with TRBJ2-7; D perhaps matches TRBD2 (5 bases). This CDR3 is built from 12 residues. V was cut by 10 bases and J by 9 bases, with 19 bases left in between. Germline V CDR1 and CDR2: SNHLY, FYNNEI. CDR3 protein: CATGLLEGRQYF. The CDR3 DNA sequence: TGTGCCACCGGACTTCTCGAAGGACGGCAGTACTTC.

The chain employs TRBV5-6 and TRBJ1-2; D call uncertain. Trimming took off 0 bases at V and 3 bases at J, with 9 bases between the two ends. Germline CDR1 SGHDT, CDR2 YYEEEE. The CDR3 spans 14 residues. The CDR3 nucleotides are TGTGCCAGCAGCTTGGGCCACGGAGACTATGGCTACACCTTC. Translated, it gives CASSLGHGDYGYTF.

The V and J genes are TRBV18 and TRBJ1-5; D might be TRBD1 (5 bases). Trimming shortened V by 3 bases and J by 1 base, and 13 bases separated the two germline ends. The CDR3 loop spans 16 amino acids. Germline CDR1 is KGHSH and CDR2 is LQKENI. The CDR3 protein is CASSPRGPGSNQPQHF. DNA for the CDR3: TGTGCCAGCTCACCTCGGGGCCCGGGGAGCAATCAGCCCCAGCATTTT.

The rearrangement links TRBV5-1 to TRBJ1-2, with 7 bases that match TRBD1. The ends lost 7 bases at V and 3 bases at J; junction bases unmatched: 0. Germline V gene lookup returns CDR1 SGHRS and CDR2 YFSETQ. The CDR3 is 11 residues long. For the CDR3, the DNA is TGCGCCAGCGGGACAGACTATGGCTACACCTTC. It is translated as CASGTDYGYTF.

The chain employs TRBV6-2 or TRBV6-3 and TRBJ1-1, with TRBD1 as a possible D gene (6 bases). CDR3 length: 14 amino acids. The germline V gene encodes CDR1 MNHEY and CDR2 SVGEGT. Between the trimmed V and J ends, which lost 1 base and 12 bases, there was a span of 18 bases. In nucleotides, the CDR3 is TGTGCCAGCAGTTACTGGGACACCGGCAGGTTGTCTTTCTTT. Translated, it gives CASSYWDTGRLSFF.

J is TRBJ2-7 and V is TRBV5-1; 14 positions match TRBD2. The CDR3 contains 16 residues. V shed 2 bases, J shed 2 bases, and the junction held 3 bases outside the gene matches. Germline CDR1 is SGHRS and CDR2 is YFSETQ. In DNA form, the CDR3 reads TGCGCCAGCAGCTTTGGACTAGCGGGGGGCACCTACGAGCAGTACTTC. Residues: CASSFGLAGGTYEQYF.

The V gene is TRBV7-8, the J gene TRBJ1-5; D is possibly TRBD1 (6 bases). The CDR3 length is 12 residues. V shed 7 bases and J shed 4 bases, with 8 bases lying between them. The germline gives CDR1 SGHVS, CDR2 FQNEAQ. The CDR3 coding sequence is TGTGCCAGCAACAGGGCAAATCAGCCCCAGCATTTT. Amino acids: CASNRANQPQHF.

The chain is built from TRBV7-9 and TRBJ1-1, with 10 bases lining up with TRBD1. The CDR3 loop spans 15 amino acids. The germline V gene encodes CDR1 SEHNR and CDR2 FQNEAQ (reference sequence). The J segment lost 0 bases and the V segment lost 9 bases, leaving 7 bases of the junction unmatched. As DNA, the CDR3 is TGTGCCAGTCAGGACAGGGGGACTATGAACACTGAAGCTTTCTTT. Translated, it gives CASQDRGTMNTEAFF.

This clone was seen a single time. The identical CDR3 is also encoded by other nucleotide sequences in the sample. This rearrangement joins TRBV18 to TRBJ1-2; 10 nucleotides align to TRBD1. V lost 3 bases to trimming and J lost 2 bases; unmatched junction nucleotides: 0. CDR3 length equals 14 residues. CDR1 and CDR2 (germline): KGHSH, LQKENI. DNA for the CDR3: TGTGCCAGCTCACCGGGACAGGGGAACTATGGCTACACCTTC. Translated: CASSPGQGNYGYTF.

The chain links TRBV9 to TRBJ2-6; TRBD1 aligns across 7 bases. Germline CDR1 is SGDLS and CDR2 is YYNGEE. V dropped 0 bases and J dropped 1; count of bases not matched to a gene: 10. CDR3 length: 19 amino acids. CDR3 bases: TGTGCCAGCAGCGTAGAAATAAGGGGGCGCGTATCTGGGGCCAACGTCCTGACTTTC. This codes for CASSVEIRGRVSGANVLTF.

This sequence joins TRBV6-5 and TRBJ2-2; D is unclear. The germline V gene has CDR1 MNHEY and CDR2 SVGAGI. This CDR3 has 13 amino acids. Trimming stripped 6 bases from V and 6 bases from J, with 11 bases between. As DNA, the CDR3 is TGTGCCAGCAGCGGACGATTAGCCGGGGAGCTGTTTTTT. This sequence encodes CASSGRLAGELFF.

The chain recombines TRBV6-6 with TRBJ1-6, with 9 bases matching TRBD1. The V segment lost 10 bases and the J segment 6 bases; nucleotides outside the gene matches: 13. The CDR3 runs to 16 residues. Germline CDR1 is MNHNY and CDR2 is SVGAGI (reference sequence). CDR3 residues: CATTLGTGIVNSPLHF. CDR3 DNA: TGTGCCACCACCCTGGGGACAGGGATCGTTAATTCACCCCTCCACTTT.

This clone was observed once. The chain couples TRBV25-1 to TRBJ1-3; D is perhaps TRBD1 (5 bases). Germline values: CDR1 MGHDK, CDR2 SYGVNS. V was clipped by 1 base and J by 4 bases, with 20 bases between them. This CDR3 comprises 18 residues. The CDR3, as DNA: TGTGCCAGCAGTGAATGGTCGGGTCCCGGGGCCGGGGGAAACACCATATATTTT. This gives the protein CASSEWSGPGAGGNTIYF. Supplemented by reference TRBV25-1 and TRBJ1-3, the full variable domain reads EADIYQTPRYLVIGTGKKITLECSQTMGHDKMYWYQQDPGMELHLIHYSYGVNSTEKGDLSSESTVSRIRTEHFPLTLESARPSHTSQYLCASSEWSGPGAGGNTIYFGEGSWLTVV.

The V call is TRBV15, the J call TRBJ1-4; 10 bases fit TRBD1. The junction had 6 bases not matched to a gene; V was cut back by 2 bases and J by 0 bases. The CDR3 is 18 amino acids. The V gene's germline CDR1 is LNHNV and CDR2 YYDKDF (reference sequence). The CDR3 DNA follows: TGTGCCACCAGCAGAAGACAGGGGGCGTTTACAACTAATGAAAAACTGTTTTTT. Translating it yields CATSRRQGAFTTNEKLFF.

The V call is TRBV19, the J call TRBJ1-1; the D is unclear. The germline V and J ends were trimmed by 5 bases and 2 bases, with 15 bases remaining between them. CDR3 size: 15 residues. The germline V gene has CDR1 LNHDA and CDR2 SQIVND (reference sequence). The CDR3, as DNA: TGTGCCAGTAGTGTCCACACACCCACCAACACTGAAGCTTTCTTT. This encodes CASSVHTPTNTEAFF. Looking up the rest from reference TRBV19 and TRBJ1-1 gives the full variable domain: DGGITQSPKYLFRKEGQNVTLSCEQNLNHDAMYWYRQDPGQGLRLIYYSQIVNDFQKGDIAEGYSVSREKKESFPLTVTSAQKNPTAFYLCASSVHTPTNTEAFFGQGTRLTVV.

Written as DNA, the CDR3 is TGTGCCAGCAGCGCCGGGGGGGTTGGTAGTTCACCCCTCCACTTT. This encodes CASSAGGVGSSPLHF. The chain combines TRBV6-5 with TRBJ1-6; D might be TRBD1 (5 bases). With 6 bases removed from V and 9 bases from J, the gap between germline ends came to 18 bases. The CDR3 sequence is 15 residues long. Germline V gene lookup returns CDR1 MNHEY and CDR2 SVGAGI.

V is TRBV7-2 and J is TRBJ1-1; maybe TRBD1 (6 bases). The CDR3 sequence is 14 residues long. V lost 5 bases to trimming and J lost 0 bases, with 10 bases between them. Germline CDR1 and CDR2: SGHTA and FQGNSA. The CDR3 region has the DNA TGTGCCAGCAGCCTGGGACACATGAACACTGAAGCTTTCTTT. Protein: CASSLGHMNTEAFF. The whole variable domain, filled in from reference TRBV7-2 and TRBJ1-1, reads GAGVSQSPSNKVTEKGKDVELRCDPISGHTALYWYRQSLGQGLEFLIYFQGNSAPDKSGLPSDRFSAERTGGSVSTLTIQRTQQEDSAVYLCASSLGHMNTEAFFGQGTRLTVV.